The 11 T cell receptor beta chains below all came from one sample that was sequenced in a study of lymphopenia after photon versus proton radiotherapy. Assay: immunoSEQ multiplex PCR; the TCRdb copy retains only in-frame clones and omits some. The sample consists of 70,000 or so clones, approximately 91% of them appearing once. Specimen: peripheral blood, collected from a patient treated with photon-based radiotherapy. The receptors here all came from a woman aged 70-85 years with pancreatic cancer.

The rearrangement links TRBV5-1 to TRBJ2-2, with 8 nucleotides matching TRBD1. Germline values: CDR1 SGHRS, CDR2 YFSETQ. There are 15 residues in the CDR3. J gave up 2 bases and V 4 bases, and 4 bases lay outside the gene matches. The CDR3 nucleotides read TGCGCCAGCAGCCCGGGACAGGTCAACACCGGGGAGCTGTTTTTT. This translates into CASSPGQVNTGELFF.

The chain joins TRBV4-2 to TRBJ2-1; 11 positions agree with TRBD2. Germline V gives CDR1 LGHNA, CDR2 YNFKEQ. V trimming: 0 bases; J trimming: 7 bases; junction bases outside the gene matches: 14. The CDR3 has 19 amino acids. The CDR3 spells CASSQDSASGLAAQNEQFF. CDR3 coding DNA: TGTGCCAGCAGCCAAGATAGTGCCTCGGGACTAGCGGCCCAGAATGAGCAGTTCTTC.

This clone was counted once. J is TRBJ1-6 and V is TRBV28; D is possibly TRBD1 (5 bases). This CDR3 contains 14 residues. Trimming stripped 4 bases from V and 10 bases from J, with 14 bases between. CDR1 is MDHEN, CDR2 SYDVKM, per germline. CDR3 residues: CASSSQGTWSPLHF. CDR3 sequence (DNA): TGTGCCAGCAGTTCCCAGGGAACATGGTCACCCCTCCACTTT.

The chain uses TRBV28 and TRBJ2-7; 12 bases agree with TRBD2. Germline V gene sequence: CDR1 MDHEN, CDR2 SYDVKM. V shed 4 bases, J shed 7 bases, and the junction held 8 bases outside the gene matches. The CDR3 is made up of 15 amino acids. The CDR3 DNA reads TGTGCCAGCAGTTCGCTAGCGGGAGGGCCGAGTGAGCAGTACTTC. It is translated as CASSSLAGGPSEQYF.

The rearrangement uses TRBV10-3 and TRBJ1-2; no firm D call. CDR1 and CDR2 from the germline V gene are ENHRY and SYGVKD. The CDR3 contains 12 residues. V was pared by 0 bases and J by 12 bases, with 11 bases between. This CDR3 is CAISESWGVDTF. The CDR3 nucleotides read TGTGCCATCAGTGAGTCTTGGGGAGTGGACACCTTC.

This chain joins TRBV4-3 and TRBJ2-5, with 7 bases aligning to TRBD1. J lost 4 bases, V lost 1 base, and 12 bases had no gene match. The CDR3 runs 17 residues. CDR1 LGHNA and CDR2 YSLEER come from the germline V gene. The CDR3 DNA follows: TGCGCCAGCAGCCAAGGCCCAACGGACAGGCGCCGAGAGACCCAGTACTTC. Translating gives CASSQGPTDRRRETQYF.

This chain uses TRBV4-2 with TRBJ2-7; 8 bases align to TRBD1. CDR1 and CDR2 (germline): LGHNA, YNFKEQ. The CDR3 runs 14 residues. Trimming took 2 bases from V and 2 from J; bases not matched to a gene: 2. CDR3 in amino acids: CASSQMGQAYEQYF. DNA of the CDR3: TGTGCCAGCAGCCAAATGGGACAGGCCTACGAGCAGTACTTC.

The rearrangement joins TRBV4-3 to TRBJ2-3, with D tentatively TRBD2 (6 bases). The V gene's germline CDR1 is LGHNA and CDR2 YSLEER. CDR3 length equals 16 residues. Trimming left V 4 bases short and J 0 bases short, with 14 bases between. The CDR3 DNA sequence: TGCGCCAGCAGCCTGGGGGTTAGCGGTAGCACAGATACGCAGTATTTT. It specifies CASSLGVSGSTDTQYF.

The chain is built from TRBV7-8 and TRBJ1-1; tentatively, D is TRBD1 (5 bases). This CDR3 has 13 amino acids. Germline lookup yields CDR1 SGHVS and CDR2 FQNEAQ. V dropped 1 base and J dropped 4 bases, with 7 bases sitting between them. The CDR3: CASSLGGVTEAFF. In DNA form, the CDR3 reads TGTGCCAGCAGCTTAGGGGGGGTCACTGAAGCTTTCTTT.

V is TRBV7-2 and J is TRBJ1-1; D gene uncertain. The CDR3 has 14 residues. Trimming removed 2 bases from V and 3 bases from J, with 10 bases in between. Per germline, CDR1 SGHTA and CDR2 FQGNSA. In DNA form, the CDR3 reads TGTGCCAGCAGCTTATCCGCCGGAGACACTGAAGCTTTCTTT. This encodes CASSLSAGDTEAFF. Drawing the rest from reference TRBV7-2 and TRBJ1-1, the complete variable domain is GAGVSQSPSNKVTEKGKDVELRCDPISGHTALYWYRQSLGQGLEFLIYFQGNSAPDKSGLPSDRFSAERTGGSVSTLTIQRTQQEDSAVYLCASSLSAGDTEAFFGQGTRLTVV.

The CDR3 DNA reads as TGTGCCAGCAGCAAAGACGCGGCAAGCTCCTACAATGAGCAGTTCTTC. As protein: CASSKDAASSYNEQFF. The J gene is TRBJ2-1, the V gene TRBV21-1; TRBD2, the table's D call, was not compared with the DNA. TRBV21-1 is flagged as a pseudogene. This CDR3 comprises 16 residues.